One and the same sample provided the 7 T cell receptor beta chains below, sequenced in a study of shared clonotypes between healthy human individuals. Profiled with immunoSEQ multiplex PCR; TCRdb holds only in-frame clones, not every one. In the table there are roughly 2,300,000 clones, 80% to 95% of which are singletons. Sequences were obtained from naive CD4+ T cells from PBMCs. The subset was: CD45RA+ positively selected. These receptors were taken from a man between 18 and 35 years old in good health. Some clones in this sample may be carry-over from other donors' samples.

The rearrangement joins TRBV30 to TRBJ1-4; D may be TRBD1 (6 bases). Germline V CDR1 and CDR2: GTSNPN, SVGIG (reference sequence). This CDR3 is 14 amino acids long. Trimming stripped 5 bases from V and 3 bases from J, with 13 bases between. CDR3 protein: CAWYSGVANEKLFF. Written as DNA, the CDR3 is TGTGCCTGGTATTCAGGGGTAGCTAATGAAAAACTGTTTTTT.

This clone was picked up one time. The identical CDR3 is also encoded by other nucleotide sequences in the sample. V gene TRBV28 combines with J gene TRBJ2-7; the match to TRBD1 covers 9 bases. Germline-derived CDR1 and CDR2 are MDHEN and SYDVKM. The CDR3 length is 14 residues. The J segment lost 4 bases and the V segment lost 1 base, leaving 2 bases of the junction unmatched. CDR3 region: CASSLSDRGYEQYF. DNA of the CDR3: TGTGCCAGCAGTTTATCGGACAGGGGTTACGAGCAGTACTTC.

V gene TRBV30 combines with J gene TRBJ2-5; D tentatively fits TRBD1 or TRBD2 (5 bases each). This CDR3 region has 13 residues. Trimming pared 3 bases from V and 4 bases from J, leaving 12 bases between. The germline V gene has CDR1 GTSNPN and CDR2 SVGIG (reference sequence). The CDR3 is CAWRRGVGETQYF. The CDR3 coding sequence is TGTGCCTGGAGGAGGGGAGTCGGAGAGACCCAGTACTTC.

The chain has TRBV11-2 and TRBJ1-2, with 7 nucleotides matching TRBD1. Germline-derived CDR1 and CDR2 are SGHAT and FQNNGV. The CDR3 runs 13 residues. Trimming removed 5 bases from V and 4 bases from J; junction bases left unmatched: 4. CDR3 amino acids: CASSPTGPYGYTF. CDR3 DNA: TGTGCCAGCAGCCCGACAGGGCCCTATGGCTACACCTTC. The complete variable domain, with remaining parts taken from reference TRBV11-2 and TRBJ1-2, reads EAGVAQSPRYKIIEKRQSVAFWCNPISGHATLYWYQQILGQGPKLLIQFQNNGVVDDSQLPKDRFSAERLKGVDSTLKIQPAKLEDSAVYLCASSPTGPYGYTFGSGTRLTVV.

The chain uses TRBV30 and TRBJ1-2, with 9 positions matching TRBD1. Germline-derived CDR1 and CDR2 are GTSNPN and SVGIG (reference sequence). The CDR3 covers 12 residues. Trimming cost V 8 bases and J 6 bases; bases outside gene matches: 7. CDR3 DNA: TGTGCCGGGAAACAGGGGGCGGATGGCTACACCTTC. This translates into CAGKQGADGYTF.

J is TRBJ2-1 and V is TRBV11-3, with a tentative D call TRBD1 (5 bases). This CDR3 region has 14 residues. The V gene's germline CDR1 is SGHNT and CDR2 YENEEA. V was clipped by 1 base and J by 9 bases, with 13 bases between them. The CDR3 DNA is TGTGCCAGCAGCTTAGTAGGGGCAGCTAGTGAGCAGTTCTTC. Translating gives CASSLVGAASEQFF.

This rearrangement joins TRBV6-5 to TRBJ2-7, with D perhaps TRBD1 or TRBD2 (6 bases each). Trimming took off 2 bases at V and 3 bases at J, with 14 bases between the two ends. CDR3 length: 15 amino acids. Germline V gene lookup returns CDR1 MNHEY and CDR2 SVGAGI. The CDR3 here is CASSYGGPGSYEQYF. The CDR3 DNA reads as TGTGCCAGCAGTTACGGGGGGCCAGGGAGCTACGAGCAGTACTTC.